Shown below are 12 T cell receptor beta chains from a single sample sequenced in a study of T cells after yellow fever vaccination (dated by TCRdb to about 2019). Read against the paper, the sample's treatment or condition label means: live attenuated yellow fever vaccine strain. The receptor library was made with 5' RACE. For sequencing, an Illumina NovaSeq 6000 was employed. TCRdb reprocessing: public reads trimmed at Q25 with fastp, clones called with MiXCR, in-frame beta chains kept. CDR3 protein sequences are deduplicated, and each keeps its most common genes and DNA. The sample table lists some 250,000 distinct CDR3 sequences, 3.6% of them with a count of one. The top ten clonotypes cover around a fifth of the sample. This specimen was PBMCs, taken 15 days after the yellow fever booster vaccination. The receptors come from a man between 18 and 35 years old who received the YFV17D yellow fever vaccine.

Many counts were recorded for this clonotype. The V call is TRBV18, the J call TRBJ2-5; D not resolved. The CDR3 extends over 13 amino acids. V lost 2 bases to trimming and J lost 5 bases, with 9 bases between them. Germline CDR1 KGHSH, CDR2 LQKENI. For the CDR3, the DNA is TGTGCCAGCTCACCAAGACAAGACGAGACCCAGTACTTC. It codes for CASSPRQDETQYF.

This sequence joins TRBV20-1 and TRBJ1-1, with D unresolved. The germline V gene encodes CDR1 DFQATT and CDR2 SNEGSKA (reference sequence). This CDR3 contains 14 residues. V was pared by 5 bases and J by 1 base, with 14 bases between. The CDR3 coding sequence is TGCAGTGCTGCCAGATTAATGGGGAACACTGAAGCTTTCTTT. It codes for CSAARLMGNTEAFF.

This clonotype has at least ten counts. V is TRBV5-1 and J is TRBJ2-5; D is perhaps TRBD1 or TRBD2 (5 bases each). Trimming cost V 4 bases and J 1 base, with 11 bases left between them. The CDR3 spans 14 residues. Germline CDR1 and CDR2: SGHRS and YFSETQ. The CDR3, as DNA: TGCGCCAGCAGCGTCGGGACGGTCCAAGAGACCCAGTACTTC. It translates to CASSVGTVQETQYF.

This clonotype has a count of ten or more. The rearrangement links TRBV5-4 to TRBJ1-1, with TRBD1 matching 12 bases. There are 16 residues in the CDR3. The V segment lost 4 bases and the J segment 0 bases; nucleotides outside the gene matches: 4. The germline V gene encodes CDR1 SGHNT and CDR2 YYREEE (reference sequence). CDR3 residues: CASSRGQGALNTEAFF. The CDR3 coding sequence is TGTGCCAGCAGCCGGGGACAGGGGGCGTTGAACACTGAAGCTTTCTTT. The whole variable domain, remainder taken from reference TRBV5-4 and TRBJ1-1, is ETGVTQSPTHLIKTRGQQVTLRCSSQSGHNTVSWYQQALGQGPQFIFQYYREEENGRGNFPPRFSGLQFPNYSSELNVNALELDDSALYLCASSRGQGALNTEAFFGQGTRLTVV.

This clonotype was observed at least ten times. The genes are TRBV5-1 and TRBJ1-4; D perhaps matches TRBD1 (5 bases). The germline V gene encodes CDR1 SGHRS and CDR2 YFSETQ. The V end lost 4 bases, the J end lost 1 base, and 8 bases lay between the germline ends. The CDR3 loop spans 14 amino acids. Written as DNA, the CDR3 is TGCGCCAGCAGCCGAGGGGTAACTAATGAAAAACTGTTTTTT. It specifies CASSRGVTNEKLFF. Filled out from reference TRBV5-1 and TRBJ1-4, the complete variable domain reads KAGVTQTPRYLIKTRGQQVTLSCSPISGHRSVSWYQQTPGQGLQFLFEYFSETQRNKGNFPGRFSGRQFSNSRSEMNVSTLELGDSALYLCASSRGVTNEKLFFGSGTQLSVL.

This clonotype was observed a handful of times. This CDR3 is CAMGLGDNTGELFF. The CDR3 DNA sequence: TGTGCCATGGGCCTCGGGGATAACACCGGGGAGCTGTTTTTT. The chain couples TRBV10-3 to TRBJ2-2; TRBD2 is a possible D gene (5 bases). Germline V gene sequence: CDR1 ENHRY, CDR2 SYGVKD. This CDR3 spans 14 amino acids. V dropped 9 bases and J dropped 2 bases, with 13 bases sitting between them.

This clonotype was recorded many times. V and J are TRBV20-1 and TRBJ2-7, with TRBD1 matching over 8 bases. This CDR3 has 11 residues. V was clipped by 6 bases and J by 5 bases; unmatched bases: 3. From germline, CDR1 is DFQATT and CDR2 SNEGSKA (reference sequence). CDR3 nucleotide sequence: TGCAGTGCCCGGACAGGGAACGAGCAGTACGTC. This codes for CSARTGNEQYV.

This clonotype was seen many times. The J gene is TRBJ2-2, the V gene TRBV7-2; possible D gene TRBD1, 5 bases. The ends were cut back, 5 bases at V and 7 bases at J, with 11 bases in the middle. CDR1 SGHTA and CDR2 FQGNSA come from the germline V gene. This CDR3 spans 13 amino acids. The DNA for the CDR3 is TGTGCCAGCAGCGCAAGACAGAGCGGGGAGCTGTTTTTT. This gives the protein CASSARQSGELFF.

This clonotype was detected many times. V is TRBV5-1 and J is TRBJ1-2, with TRBD1 matching over 8 bases. CDR3 length equals 13 residues. Germline V gene sequence: CDR1 SGHRS, CDR2 YFSETQ. V was pared by 7 bases and J by 5 bases, with 7 bases of the junction left unmatched. The CDR3 sequence is CASGGQGGYGYTF. The CDR3 DNA reads as TGCGCCAGCGGAGGACAGGGAGGATATGGCTACACCTTC.

Many counts were recorded for this clonotype. This chain uses TRBV7-2 with TRBJ2-6; D might be TRBD1 or TRBD2, each matching 5 bases. This CDR3 is 17 amino acids long. Germline V lookup: CDR1 SGHTA, CDR2 FQGNSA. V lost 2 bases and J lost 2, with 13 bases in between. Here the CDR3 DNA reads TGTGCCAGCAGCTTACGGGGCAGGGCTACTGGGGCCAACGTCCTGACTTTC. Its protein is CASSLRGRATGANVLTF.

This clonotype was recorded once. A much more abundant neighbour one base away suggests this may be a read error. CDR3 amino acids: CASSLGSFQETQYF. DNA of the CDR3: TGCGCCAGCAGCTTGGGGTCTTTTCAAGAGACCCAGTACTTC. J is TRBJ2-5 and V is TRBV5-1; the D is unclear. Germline values: CDR1 SGHRS, CDR2 YFSETQ. The CDR3 extends over 14 amino acids. The germline V and J ends were trimmed by 0 bases and 2 bases, with 8 bases remaining between them.

This clonotype was detected ten times or more. This sequence joins TRBV5-1 and TRBJ2-1; unclear D gene. This CDR3 spans 15 amino acids. Germline values: CDR1 SGHRS, CDR2 YFSETQ. Between the trimmed V and J ends, which lost 0 bases and 6 bases, there was a span of 13 bases. DNA for the CDR3: TGCGCCAGCAGCTTGGAGGTATTGACGGCCAATGAGCAGTTCTTC. This sequence encodes CASSLEVLTANEQFF.